This T cell receptor (beta chain) was observed in a study of beta chain features in type 1 diabetes. Overall study context: The study found patients and healthy donors alike in age, gender and cell yields. Study-wide findings and caveats: Shorter TCRB CDR3s, moderately but significantly so, were found in Type 1 diabetes patients in all four CD4+ subsets.

Over 95% purity was reached by all sorted populations. This clone was seen many times. Its antigen is not known. The entirety of the isolated RNA underwent reverse transcription, so expressed TCRB transcripts were sequenced. It was found that naive, central memory and regulatory T cell samples averaged about 3.57 million reads. TCRdb's copy holds only in-frame clones and misses some; the assay was immunoSEQ multiplex PCR. The table has almost 350,000 clones, around 9% seen once; the top ten hold 1%. Sequenced: central memory CD4+ T cells from blood. This clonotype was sampled from a man aged 25 to 40 with type 1 diabetes.

Written as DNA, the CDR3 is TGTGCCAGCAGCGCAACCTTCTCCAGGGTTAACGCAGATACGCAGTATTTT. Translating gives CASSATFSRVNADTQYF. The chain employs TRBV28 and TRBJ2-3; weak D call: TRBD1 (5 bases). CDR1 is MDHEN, CDR2 SYDVKM, per germline. The ends were cut back, 6 bases at V and 4 bases at J, with 23 bases in the middle. CDR3 length: 17 amino acids.